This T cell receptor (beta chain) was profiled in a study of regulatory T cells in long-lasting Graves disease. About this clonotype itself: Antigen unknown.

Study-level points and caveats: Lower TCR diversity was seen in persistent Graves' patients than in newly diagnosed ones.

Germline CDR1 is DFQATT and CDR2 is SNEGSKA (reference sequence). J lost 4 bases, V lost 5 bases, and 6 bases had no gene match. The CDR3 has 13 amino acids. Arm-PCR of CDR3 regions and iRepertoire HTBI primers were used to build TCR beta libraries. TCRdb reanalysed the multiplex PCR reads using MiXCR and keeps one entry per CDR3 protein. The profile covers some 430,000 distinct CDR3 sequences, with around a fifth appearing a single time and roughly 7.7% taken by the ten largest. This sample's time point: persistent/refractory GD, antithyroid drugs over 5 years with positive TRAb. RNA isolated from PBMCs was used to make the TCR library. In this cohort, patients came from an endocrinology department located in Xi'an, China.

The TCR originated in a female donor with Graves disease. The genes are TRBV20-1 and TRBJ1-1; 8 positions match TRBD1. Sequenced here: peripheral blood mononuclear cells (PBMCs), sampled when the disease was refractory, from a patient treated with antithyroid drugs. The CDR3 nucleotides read TGCAGTGCTGGTGACAGGGGCCCCACTGAAGCTTTCTTT. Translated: CSAGDRGPTEAFF.